This TCR beta chain was retrieved from a study of shared clonotypes between healthy human individuals. Germline V gene lookup returns CDR1 MGHRA and CDR2 YSYEKL. Trimming left V 0 bases short and J 3 bases short, with 6 bases between. This CDR3 comprises 13 residues. The naive CD8 subset, CD45RO-negative cells positively selected for CCR7, excluded terminally differentiated effector memory CD45RA+ cells. Free of recent acute infections or vaccinations, the donors were healthy HIV-negative adults. Per the original methods: Filtering differed because ImmunoSEQ produced junction-only sequences that carried no quality scores. The repertoire was sequenced with immunoSEQ multiplex PCR; TCRdb's copy has only in-frame clones and lacks some. The DNA gave D and trimming, while V, J and clone size come from that table. The table shows some 800,000 clones, with 85% to 95% occurring only once.

Material: naive CD8+ T cells sorted from blood. This chain links TRBV4-1 with TRBJ2-7; D is unclear. This sequence was found in a man aged 25-45 years in good health. The CDR3: CASSQESGYEQYF. The DNA for the CDR3 is TGCGCCAGCAGCCAAGAGAGTGGCTACGAGCAGTACTTC.